The rows below give T cell receptor beta chains drawn from one sample of a study of blood T cell repertoires in COVID-19. Sequenced by immunoSEQ multiplex PCR; TCRdb stores in-frame clones only, minus some. The repertoire consists of 470,000 or so clones, with approximately 90% occurring once and the leading ten covering almost 2%. The source material was PBMCs or T cells enriched from blood (not recorded which). All receptors come from a woman aged 18-29 years with acute COVID-19. Both conserved end residues are part of each CDR3. The order of the fields is D gene, V gene, clone size, J gene, CDR3 DNA, CDR3 protein. The D gene is left open where the match is weak. Expanded clones get a size class; other rows say once, few or many, or leave the size out.

TRBD1	TRBV7-9	-	TRBJ1-2	TGTGCCAGCACCATCCTGACGGGGACAGCCAACTATGGCTACACCTTC	CASTILTGTANYGYTF
TRBD1	TRBV27	-	TRBJ1-6	TGTGCCAGCAGTCCCCACGGAGGACAGGGAAATAATTCACCCCTCCACTTT	CASSPHGGQGNNSPLHF
TRBD2	TRBV3-1/TRBV3-2	-	TRBJ2-6	TGTGCCAGCAGCCAAGGGACTAGCGGGAGAAGGGTCCTGACTTTC	CASSQGTSGRRVLTF
TRBD1	TRBV12-3/TRBV12-4	-	TRBJ2-5	TGTGCCAGCAGAACGCGACAGGGCCAGACCCAGTACTTC	CASRTRQGQTQYF
-	TRBV20-1	-	TRBJ2-1	TGCAGTGCTAGTTTTGTTAGTGAGCAGTTCTTC	CSASFVSEQFF
TRBD1	TRBV6-1	-	TRBJ2-7	TGTGCCAGCAGTGAAGACCCGGGGACAGGTCGCTACGAGCAGTACTTC	CASSEDPGTGRYEQYF
-	TRBV27	-	TRBJ1-5	TGTGCCAGCCGCTTCCAGGGTAGCAATCAGCCCCAGCATTTT	CASRFQGSNQPQHF
-	TRBV12-3/TRBV12-4	-	TRBJ2-7	TGTGCCAGCAGTCCCGGACAGACCTACGAGCAGTACTTC	CASSPGQTYEQYF
TRBD1	TRBV7-9	-	TRBJ2-3	TGTGCCAGCAGCTTCGCCCCTGGACAGGGTCTGGTCACAGATACGCAGTATTTT	CASSFAPGQGLVTDTQYF
-	TRBV5-6	-	TRBJ2-5	TGTGCCAGCAGCGTCGAAGAGACCCAGTACTTC	CASSVEETQYF
-	TRBV9	-	TRBJ2-2	TGTGCCAGCAGCGTAAGCGAGAGCTCGACCGGGGAGCTGTTTTTT	CASSVSESSTGELFF
-	TRBV29-1	-	TRBJ1-4	TGCAGCGTCTATTCCCGGTCGGGTAATGAAAAACTGTTTTTT	CSVYSRSGNEKLFF
TRBD2	TRBV4-1	once	TRBJ2-7	TGCGCCAGCAGCCTCGGGACTAGCGGGGCCTACGAGCAGTACTTC	CASSLGTSGAYEQYF
-	TRBV29-1	-	TRBJ2-1	TGCAGCGGAACGCATGGGGGCGAGTTCGGGGAGCAGTTCTTC	CSGTHGGEFGEQFF
-	TRBV9	-	TRBJ1-1	TGTGCCAGCAGCGTCGGAGCCGAGGGCACTGAAGCTTTCTTT	CASSVGAEGTEAFF
-	TRBV5-1	-	TRBJ2-5	TGCGCCAGCAGTACCGGGGGGCGGGAGACCCAGTACTTC	CASSTGGRETQYF
TRBD2	TRBV3-1/TRBV3-2	-	TRBJ2-7	TGTGCCAGCGAGGGACTAGCGGGGGGGGGCGAGCAGTACTTC	CASEGLAGGGEQYF
-	TRBV2	-	TRBJ2-7	TGTGCCAGCAGGGGTGCAGGGTCCTACGAGCAGTACTTC	CASRGAGSYEQYF
-	TRBV7-8	-	TRBJ1-1	TGTGCCAGCAGCTTAGCGGCCAAGGTCTCAGGCACTGAAGCTTTCTTT	CASSLAAKVSGTEAFF
TRBD1	TRBV4-2	-	TRBJ1-3	TGTGCCAGCAGCCAAGATCAGGGGGAAAACACCATATATTTT	CASSQDQGENTIYF
TRBD1	TRBV11-2	-	TRBJ2-3	TGTGCCAGCAGCTTAACAGGAGTAGGACAGGGGGCCGCAGATACGCAGTATTTT	CASSLTGVGQGAADTQYF
-	TRBV9	-	TRBJ2-1	TGTGCCAGCAGCGGAACTACCGGGGTGAGGAGAGCGTACAATGAGCAGTTCTTC	CASSGTTGVRRAYNEQFF
TRBD2	TRBV7-2	-	TRBJ2-1	TGTGCCAGCAGCCCCGCTAGCGGGAGGTACAATGAGCAGTTCTTC	CASSPASGRYNEQFF
TRBD1	TRBV30	once	TRBJ1-5	TGTGCCTGGCAACCGGGGACAGGGTCTCAGCCCCAGCATTTT	CAWQPGTGSQPQHF
TRBD1	TRBV19	-	TRBJ2-2	TGTGCCAGTAGTACACAGGGGGCAAGCACCGGGGAGCTGTTTTTT	CASSTQGASTGELFF
-	TRBV19	-	TRBJ2-2	TGTGCCAGTGGCAGGGTCCCCGGGGAGCTGTTTTTT	CASGRVPGELFF
TRBD2	TRBV2	-	TRBJ2-1	TGTGCCAGCAGTCCCAAGCGGGGGGCTATAAACAATGAGCAGTTCTTC	CASSPKRGAINNEQFF
-	TRBV7-2	-	TRBJ1-4	TGTGCCAGCAGCTTCAACGGACAGAACGAAAAACTGTTTTTT	CASSFNGQNEKLFF
TRBD2	TRBV11-2	-	TRBJ2-5	TGTGCCAGCAGCCAGACTAGCGGGGGGGAGACCCAGTACTTC	CASSQTSGGETQYF
-	TRBV3-1/TRBV3-2	-	TRBJ1-1	TGTGCCAGCAGCCAAGAAGGGAGGTACACTGAAGCTTTCTTT	CASSQEGRYTEAFF
-	TRBV3-1/TRBV3-2	-	TRBJ2-7	TGTGCCAGCAGTCAGTCCGGGACAAACTCCTACGAGCAGTACTTC	CASSQSGTNSYEQYF
-	TRBV7-9	-	TRBJ1-5	TGTGCCAGCAGTCAGGTGGGGGGTGGGAATCAGCCCCAGCATTTT	CASSQVGGGNQPQHF
-	TRBV18	-	TRBJ1-3	TGTGCCAGCTCACTGGGGCAACAACGCTCTGGAAACACCATATATTTT	CASSLGQQRSGNTIYF
-	TRBV7-2	-	TRBJ1-1	TGTGCCAGCAGCTCATGGGCAGGAGCTTTCTTT	CASSSWAGAFF
-	TRBV28	-	TRBJ1-4	TGTGCCAGCAGTTTAAGTTTGGGGGCGCAAAGTGAAAAACTGTTTTTT	CASSLSLGAQSEKLFF
TRBD2	TRBV6-1	-	TRBJ2-5	TGTGCCAGCAGTGAAACGGGGGGACAAGAGACCCAGTACTTC	CASSETGGQETQYF
TRBD1	TRBV9	-	TRBJ2-5	TGTGCCAGCAGCGCATGGACAGGGCAAGAGACCCAGTACTTC	CASSAWTGQETQYF
TRBD2	TRBV4-3	-	TRBJ2-1	TGCGCCAGCAGCCTCGGTTCTAGCGGAATGAACAATGAGCAGTTCTTC	CASSLGSSGMNNEQFF
TRBD1	TRBV5-4	-	TRBJ1-1	TGTGCCAGCAGCTCCCAGGGGGCCACGAACACTGAAGCTTTCTTT	CASSSQGATNTEAFF
-	TRBV18	-	TRBJ1-1	TGTGCCAGCTCAGTCATGAACACTGAAGCTTTCTTT	CASSVMNTEAFF
TRBD1	TRBV30	-	TRBJ1-5	TGTGCCTGGAGTCCAGGACAGGGGCGCTTTCAGCATTTT	CAWSPGQGRFQHF
-	TRBV5-1	-	TRBJ2-7	TGCGCCAGCAGCTTGGGAGGTAGTTGGGACGAGCAGTACTTC	CASSLGGSWDEQYF
-	TRBV18	few	TRBJ1-5	TGTGCCAGCTCACTAGGGAGTCACCAGCCCCAGCATTTT	CASSLGSHQPQHF
TRBD1	TRBV5-1	-	TRBJ1-6	TGCGCCAGCAGCCGGATACCGCAGCAGGGGGCGAATTCACCCCTCCACTTT	CASSRIPQQGANSPLHF
TRBD1	TRBV5-8	-	TRBJ2-7	TGTGCCAGCAGCCCGGGACAGGGGTTCTACGAGCAGTACTTC	CASSPGQGFYEQYF
TRBD2	TRBV4-3	-	TRBJ2-3	TGCGCCAGCAGCCAAGATCGGCGAGATTCGGGGGGAGATACGCAGTATTTT	CASSQDRRDSGGDTQYF
TRBD1	TRBV18	-	TRBJ1-6	TGTGCCAGCTCACTTTCCGGGACAGGAGTCTATAATTCACCCCTCCACTTT	CASSLSGTGVYNSPLHF
TRBD2	TRBV3-1/TRBV3-2	-	TRBJ2-1	TGTGCCAGCAGCCCAAGAAGGACTAGCGGGGGCAATGAGCAGTTCTTC	CASSPRRTSGGNEQFF
TRBD1	TRBV6-5	-	TRBJ2-7	TGTGCCAGCAGTTACTCCCAGCAGGGGGCCTACGAGCAGTACTTC	CASSYSQQGAYEQYF
-	TRBV19	-	TRBJ2-7	TGTGCCAGTAGTCTAGACGGCTACGAGCAGTACTTC	CASSLDGYEQYF
TRBD2	TRBV7-9	-	TRBJ2-1	TGTGCCAGCAGCTTAGCACTAGCGGGGGAGAATGAGCAGTTCTTC	CASSLALAGENEQFF
-	TRBV9	-	TRBJ2-1	TGTGCCAGCAGCCCTGAGCGGGTTAGCTCCTACAATGAGCAGTTCTTC	CASSPERVSSYNEQFF
-	TRBV29-1	-	TRBJ1-1	TGCAGCGTCCTTGGACAGACGGCTTTCTTT	CSVLGQTAFF